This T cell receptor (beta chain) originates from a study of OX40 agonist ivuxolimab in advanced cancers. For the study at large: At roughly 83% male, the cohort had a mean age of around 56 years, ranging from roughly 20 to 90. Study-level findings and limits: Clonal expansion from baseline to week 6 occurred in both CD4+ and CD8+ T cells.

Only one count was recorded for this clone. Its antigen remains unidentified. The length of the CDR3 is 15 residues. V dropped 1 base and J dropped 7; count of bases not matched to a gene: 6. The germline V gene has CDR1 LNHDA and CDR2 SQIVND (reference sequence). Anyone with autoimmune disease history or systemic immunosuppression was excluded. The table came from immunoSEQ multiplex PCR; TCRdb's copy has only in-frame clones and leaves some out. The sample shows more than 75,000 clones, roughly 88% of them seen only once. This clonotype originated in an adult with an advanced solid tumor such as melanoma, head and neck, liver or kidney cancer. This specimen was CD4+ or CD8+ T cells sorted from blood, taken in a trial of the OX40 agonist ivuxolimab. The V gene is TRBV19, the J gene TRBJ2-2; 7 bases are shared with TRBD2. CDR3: CASSIAGGALGELFF. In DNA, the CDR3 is TGTGCCAGTAGTATAGCGGGAGGAGCGCTCGGGGAGCTGTTTTTT.